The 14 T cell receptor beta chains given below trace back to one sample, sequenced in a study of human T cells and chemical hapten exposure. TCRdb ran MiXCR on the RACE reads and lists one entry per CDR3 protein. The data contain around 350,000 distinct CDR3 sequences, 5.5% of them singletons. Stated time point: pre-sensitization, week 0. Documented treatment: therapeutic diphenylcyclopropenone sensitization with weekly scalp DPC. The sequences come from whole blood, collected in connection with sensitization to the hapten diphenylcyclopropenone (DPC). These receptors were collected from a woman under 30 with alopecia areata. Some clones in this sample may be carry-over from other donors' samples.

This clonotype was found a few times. Written as DNA, the CDR3 is TGTGCCAGCAGTTACCGCTTGGGGGGGCCTCCCTACGAGCAGTACTTC. Protein: CASSYRLGGPPYEQYF. This chain links TRBV6-2 or TRBV6-3 with TRBJ2-7; TRBD2 might be the D (7 bases). The V end lost 2 bases, the J end lost 2 bases, and 16 bases lay between the germline ends. This CDR3 has 16 amino acids. Germline CDR1 and CDR2: MNHEY and SVGEGT.

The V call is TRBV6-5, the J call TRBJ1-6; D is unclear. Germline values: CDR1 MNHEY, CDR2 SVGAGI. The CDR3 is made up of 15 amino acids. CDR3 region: CATKKEGSYNSPLHF. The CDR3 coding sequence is TGTGCAACCAAAAAGGAGGGCTCCTATAATTCACCCCTCCACTTT.

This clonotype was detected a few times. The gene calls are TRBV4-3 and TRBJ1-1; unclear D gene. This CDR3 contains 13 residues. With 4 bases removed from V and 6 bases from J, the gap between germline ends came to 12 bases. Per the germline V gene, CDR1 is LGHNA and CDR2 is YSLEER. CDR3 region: CASSPARGAEAFF. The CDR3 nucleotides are TGCGCCAGCAGCCCGGCTCGAGGCGCTGAAGCTTTCTTT.

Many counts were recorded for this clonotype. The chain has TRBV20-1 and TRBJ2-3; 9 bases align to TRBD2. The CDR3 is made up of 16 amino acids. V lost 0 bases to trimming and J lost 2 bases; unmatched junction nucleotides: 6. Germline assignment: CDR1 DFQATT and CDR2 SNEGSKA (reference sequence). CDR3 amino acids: CSARDPAGGITDTQYF. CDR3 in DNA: TGCAGTGCTAGAGATCCAGCGGGGGGAATCACAGATACGCAGTATTTT.

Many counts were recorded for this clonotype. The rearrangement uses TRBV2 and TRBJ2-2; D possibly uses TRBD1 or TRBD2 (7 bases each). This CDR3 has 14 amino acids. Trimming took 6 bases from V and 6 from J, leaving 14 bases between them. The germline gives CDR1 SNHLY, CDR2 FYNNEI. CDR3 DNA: TGTGCCAGCAGGAGACAGGGAGGGGCCGGGGAGCTGTTTTTT. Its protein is CASRRQGGAGELFF.

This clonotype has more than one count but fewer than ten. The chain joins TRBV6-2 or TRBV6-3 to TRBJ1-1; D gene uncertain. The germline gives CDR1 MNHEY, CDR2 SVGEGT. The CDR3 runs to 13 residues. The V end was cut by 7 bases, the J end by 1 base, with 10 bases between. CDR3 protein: CASIALWNTEAFF. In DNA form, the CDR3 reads TGTGCCAGCATCGCCCTTTGGAACACTGAAGCTTTCTTT.

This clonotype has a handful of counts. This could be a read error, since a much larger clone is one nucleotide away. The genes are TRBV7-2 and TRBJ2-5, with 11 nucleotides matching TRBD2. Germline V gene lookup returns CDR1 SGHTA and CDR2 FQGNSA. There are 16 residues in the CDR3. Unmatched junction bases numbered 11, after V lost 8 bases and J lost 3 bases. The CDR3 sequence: CASCFVAGGPEETQYF. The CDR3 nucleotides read TGTGCCAGCTGTTTTGTAGCGGGGGGGCCGGAAGAGACCCAGTACTTC. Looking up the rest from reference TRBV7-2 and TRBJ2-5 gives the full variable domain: GAGVSQSPSNKVTEKGKDVELRCDPISGHTALYWYRQSLGQGLEFLIYFQGNSAPDKSGLPSDRFSAERTGGSVSTLTIQRTQQEDSAVYLCASCFVAGGPEETQYFGPGTRLLVL.

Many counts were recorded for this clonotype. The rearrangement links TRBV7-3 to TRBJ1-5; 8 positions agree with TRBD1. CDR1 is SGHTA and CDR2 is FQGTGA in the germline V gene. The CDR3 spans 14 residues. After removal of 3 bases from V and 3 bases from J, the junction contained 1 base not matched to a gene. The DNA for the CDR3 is TGTGCCAGCAGCTTGACAGGGGACAATCAGCCCCAGCATTTT. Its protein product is CASSLTGDNQPQHF.

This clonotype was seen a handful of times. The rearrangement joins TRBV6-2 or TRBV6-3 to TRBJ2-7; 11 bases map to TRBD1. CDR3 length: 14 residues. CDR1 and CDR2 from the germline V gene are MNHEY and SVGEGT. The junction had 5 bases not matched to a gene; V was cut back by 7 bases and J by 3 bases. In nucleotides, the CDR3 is TGTGCCAGCAAGGACAGGGGGCCTTTCTACGAGCAGTACTTC. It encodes CASKDRGPFYEQYF.

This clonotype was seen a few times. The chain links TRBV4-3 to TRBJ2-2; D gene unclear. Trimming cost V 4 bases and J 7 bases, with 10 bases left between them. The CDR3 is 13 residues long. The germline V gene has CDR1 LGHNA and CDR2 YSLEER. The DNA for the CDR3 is TGCGCCAGCAGCCGAAACAAACACGGGGAGCTGTTTTTT. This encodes CASSRNKHGELFF.

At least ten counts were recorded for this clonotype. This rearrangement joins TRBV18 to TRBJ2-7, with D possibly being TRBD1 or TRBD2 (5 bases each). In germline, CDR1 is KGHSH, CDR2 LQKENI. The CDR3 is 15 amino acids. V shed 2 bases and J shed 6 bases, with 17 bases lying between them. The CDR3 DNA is TGTGCCAGCTCACCAGCTCGTTCCCGGGACGCCGAGCAGTACTTC. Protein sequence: CASSPARSRDAEQYF.

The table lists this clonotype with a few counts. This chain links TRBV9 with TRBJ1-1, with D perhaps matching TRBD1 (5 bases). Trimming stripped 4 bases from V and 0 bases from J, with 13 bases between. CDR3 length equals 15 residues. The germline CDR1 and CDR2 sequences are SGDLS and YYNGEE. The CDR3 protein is CASSPLTALNTEAFF. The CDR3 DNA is TGTGCCAGCAGCCCCCTGACAGCTCTGAACACTGAAGCTTTCTTT. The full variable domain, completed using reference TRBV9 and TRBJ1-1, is DSGVTQTPKHLITATGQRVTLRCSPRSGDLSVYWYQQSLDQGLQFLIQYYNGEERAKGNILERFSAQQFPDLHSELNLSSLELGDSALYFCASSPLTALNTEAFFGQGTRLTVV.

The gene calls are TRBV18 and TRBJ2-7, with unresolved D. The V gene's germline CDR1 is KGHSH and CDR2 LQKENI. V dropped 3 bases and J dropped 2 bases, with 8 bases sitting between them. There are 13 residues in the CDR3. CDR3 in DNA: TGTGCCAGCTCACCGGAAGGGACCTACGAGCAGTACTTC. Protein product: CASSPEGTYEQYF.

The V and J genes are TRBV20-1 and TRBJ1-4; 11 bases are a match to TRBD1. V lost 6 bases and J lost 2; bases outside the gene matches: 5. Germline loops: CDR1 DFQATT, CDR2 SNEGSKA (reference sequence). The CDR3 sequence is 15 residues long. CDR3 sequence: CSATDRGRTNEKLFF. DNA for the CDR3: TGCAGTGCAACGGACAGGGGGCGGACTAATGAAAAACTGTTTTTT.